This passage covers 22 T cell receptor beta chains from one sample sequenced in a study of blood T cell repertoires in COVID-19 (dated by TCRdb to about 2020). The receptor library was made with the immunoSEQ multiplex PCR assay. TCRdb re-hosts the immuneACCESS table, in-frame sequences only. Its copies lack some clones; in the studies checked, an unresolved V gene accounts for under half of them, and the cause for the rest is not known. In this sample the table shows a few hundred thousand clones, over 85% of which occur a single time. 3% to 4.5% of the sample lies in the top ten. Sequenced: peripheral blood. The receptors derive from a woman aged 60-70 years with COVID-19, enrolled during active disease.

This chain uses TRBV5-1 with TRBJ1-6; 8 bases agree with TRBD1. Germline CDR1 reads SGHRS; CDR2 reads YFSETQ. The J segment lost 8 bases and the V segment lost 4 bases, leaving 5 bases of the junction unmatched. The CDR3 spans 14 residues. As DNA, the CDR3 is TGCGCCAGCAGCGTACAGGGGGGGGATTCACCCCTCCACTTT. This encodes CASSVQGGDSPLHF.

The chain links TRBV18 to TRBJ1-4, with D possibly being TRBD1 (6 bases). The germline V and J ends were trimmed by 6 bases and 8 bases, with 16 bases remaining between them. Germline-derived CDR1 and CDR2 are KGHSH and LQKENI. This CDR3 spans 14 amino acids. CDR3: CASSLPQGNEKLFF. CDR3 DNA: TGTGCCAGCTCTCTGCCCCAGGGGAACGAAAAACTGTTTTTT.

The CDR3 here is CASRFGTSCYEQYF. The CDR3 DNA sequence: TGTGCCAGCCGATTCGGGACTAGCTGTTACGAGCAGTACTTC. The V and J genes are TRBV3-1 (or the pseudogene TRBV3-2) and TRBJ2-7; 9 bases fit TRBD2. V gave up 8 bases and J gave up 4 bases; unmatched junction bases: 9. The CDR3 contains 14 residues. Germline CDR1 LGHDT, CDR2 YNNKEL (reference sequence).

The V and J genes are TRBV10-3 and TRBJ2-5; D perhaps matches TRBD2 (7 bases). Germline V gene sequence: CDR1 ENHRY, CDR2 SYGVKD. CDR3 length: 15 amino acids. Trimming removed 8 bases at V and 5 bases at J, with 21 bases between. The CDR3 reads CAIAAITGGGETQYF. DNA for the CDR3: TGTGCCATCGCCGCCATTACGGGGGGCGGGGAGACCCAGTACTTC.

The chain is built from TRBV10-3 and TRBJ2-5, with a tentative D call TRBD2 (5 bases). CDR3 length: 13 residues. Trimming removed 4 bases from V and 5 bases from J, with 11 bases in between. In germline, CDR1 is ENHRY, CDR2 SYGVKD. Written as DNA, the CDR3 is TGTGCCATCAGTGCCCTAGCAACCGAGACCCAGTACTTC. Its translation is CAISALATETQYF.

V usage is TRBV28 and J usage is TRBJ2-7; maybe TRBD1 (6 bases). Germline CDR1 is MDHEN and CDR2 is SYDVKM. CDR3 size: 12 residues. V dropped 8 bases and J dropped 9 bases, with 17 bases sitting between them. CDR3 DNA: TGTGCCAGCCGACTTCTACAGGGCGGGCAGTACTTC. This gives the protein CASRLLQGGQYF.

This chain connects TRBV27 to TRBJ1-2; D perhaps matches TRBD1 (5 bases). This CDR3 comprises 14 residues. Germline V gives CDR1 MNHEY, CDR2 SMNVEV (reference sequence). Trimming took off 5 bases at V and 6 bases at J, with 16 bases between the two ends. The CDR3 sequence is CASSPQGTSHGYTF. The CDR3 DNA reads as TGTGCCAGCAGTCCTCAGGGAACATCTCATGGCTACACCTTC.

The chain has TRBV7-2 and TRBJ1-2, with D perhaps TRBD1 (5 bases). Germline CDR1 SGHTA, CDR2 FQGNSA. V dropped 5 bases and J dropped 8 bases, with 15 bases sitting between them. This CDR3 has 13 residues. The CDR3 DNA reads TGTGCCAGCAGCCTGGTTGGGGCGTTCGGCTACACCTTC. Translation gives CASSLVGAFGYTF.

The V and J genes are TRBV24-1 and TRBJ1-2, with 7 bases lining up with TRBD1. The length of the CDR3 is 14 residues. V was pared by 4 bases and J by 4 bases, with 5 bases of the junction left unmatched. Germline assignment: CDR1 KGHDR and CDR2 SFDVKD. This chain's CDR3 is CATSDQGQAYGYTF. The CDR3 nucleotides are TGTGCCACCAGTGACCAAGGACAGGCCTATGGCTACACCTTC.

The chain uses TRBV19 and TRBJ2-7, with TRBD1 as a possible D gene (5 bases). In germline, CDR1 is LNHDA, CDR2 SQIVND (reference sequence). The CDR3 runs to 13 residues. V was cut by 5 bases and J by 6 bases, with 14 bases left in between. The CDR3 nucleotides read TGTGCCAGTAGTTCAGGGTTGGTAGTCGAGCAGTACTTC. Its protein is CASSSGLVVEQYF.

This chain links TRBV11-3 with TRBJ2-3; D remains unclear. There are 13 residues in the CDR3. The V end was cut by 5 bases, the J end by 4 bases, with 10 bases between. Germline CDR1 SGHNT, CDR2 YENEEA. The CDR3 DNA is TGTGCCAGCAGCCGCGAGGCGGCAGATACGCAGTATTTT. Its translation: CASSREAADTQYF.

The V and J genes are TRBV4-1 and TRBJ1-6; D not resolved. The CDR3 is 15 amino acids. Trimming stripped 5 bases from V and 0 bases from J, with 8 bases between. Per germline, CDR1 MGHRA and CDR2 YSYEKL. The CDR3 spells CASSAGYSYNSPLHF. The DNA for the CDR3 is TGCGCCAGCAGCGCAGGATACTCCTATAATTCACCCCTCCACTTT.

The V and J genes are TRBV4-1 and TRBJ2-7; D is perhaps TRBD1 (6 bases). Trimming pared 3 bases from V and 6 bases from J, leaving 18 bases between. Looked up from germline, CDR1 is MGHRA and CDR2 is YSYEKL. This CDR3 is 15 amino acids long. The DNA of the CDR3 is TGCGCCAGCAGCCAGATTACGGGACAACCCTCCGAGCAGTACTTC. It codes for CASSQITGQPSEQYF.

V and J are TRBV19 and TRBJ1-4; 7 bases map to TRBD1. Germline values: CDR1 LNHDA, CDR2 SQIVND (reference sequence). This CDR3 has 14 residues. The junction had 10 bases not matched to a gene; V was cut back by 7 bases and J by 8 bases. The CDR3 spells CASTEDRVGEKLFF. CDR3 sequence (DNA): TGTGCCAGTACTGAAGACAGGGTTGGCGAAAAACTGTTTTTT. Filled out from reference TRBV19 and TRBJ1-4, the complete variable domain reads DGGITQSPKYLFRKEGQNVTLSCEQNLNHDAMYWYRQDPGQGLRLIYYSQIVNDFQKGDIAEGYSVSREKKESFPLTVTSAQKNPTAFYLCASTEDRVGEKLFFGSGTQLSVL.

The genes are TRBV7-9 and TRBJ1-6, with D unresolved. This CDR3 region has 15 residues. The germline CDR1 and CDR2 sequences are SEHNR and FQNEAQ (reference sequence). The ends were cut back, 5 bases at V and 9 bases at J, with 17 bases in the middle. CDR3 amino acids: CASSPSRGGGSPLHF. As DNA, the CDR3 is TGTGCCAGCAGCCCTAGCCGGGGAGGCGGTTCACCCCTCCACTTT.

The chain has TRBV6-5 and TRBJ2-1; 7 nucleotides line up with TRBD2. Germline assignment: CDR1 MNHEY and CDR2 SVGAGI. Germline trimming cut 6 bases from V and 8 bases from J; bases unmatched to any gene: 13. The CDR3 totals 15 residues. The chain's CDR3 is CASRSGAGRGDEQFF. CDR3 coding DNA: TGTGCCAGCAGGAGTGGGGCAGGGAGGGGCGATGAGCAGTTCTTC.

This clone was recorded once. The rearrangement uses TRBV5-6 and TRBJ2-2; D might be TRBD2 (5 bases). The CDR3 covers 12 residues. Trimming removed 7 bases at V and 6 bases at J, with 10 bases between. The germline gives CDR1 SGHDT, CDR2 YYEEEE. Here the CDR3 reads CASCVRAGELFF. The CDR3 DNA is TGTGCCAGCTGCGTGAGGGCCGGGGAGCTGTTTTTT. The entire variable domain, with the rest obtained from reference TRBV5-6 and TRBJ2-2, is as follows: DAGVTQSPTHLIKTRGQQVTLRCSPKSGHDTVSWYQQALGQGPQFIFQYYEEEERQRGNFPDRFSGHQFPNYSSELNVNALLLGDSALYLCASCVRAGELFFGEGSRLTVL.

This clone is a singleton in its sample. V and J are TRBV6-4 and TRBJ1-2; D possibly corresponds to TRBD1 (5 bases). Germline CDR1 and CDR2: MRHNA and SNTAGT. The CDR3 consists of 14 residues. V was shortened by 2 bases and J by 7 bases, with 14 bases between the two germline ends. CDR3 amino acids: CASSDPTSGGGYTF. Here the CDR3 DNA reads TGTGCCAGCAGTGACCCCACGTCGGGGGGTGGCTACACCTTC.

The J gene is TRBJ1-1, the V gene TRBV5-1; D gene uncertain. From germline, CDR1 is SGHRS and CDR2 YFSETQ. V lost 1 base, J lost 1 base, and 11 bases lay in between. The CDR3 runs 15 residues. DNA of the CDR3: TGCGCCAGCAGCTTGTCGAGGGTGGGGAACACTGAAGCTTTCTTT. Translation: CASSLSRVGNTEAFF.

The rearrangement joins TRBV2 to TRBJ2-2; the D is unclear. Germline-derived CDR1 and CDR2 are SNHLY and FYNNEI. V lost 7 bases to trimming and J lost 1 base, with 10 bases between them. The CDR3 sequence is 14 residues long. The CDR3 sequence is CASTRRVNTGELFF. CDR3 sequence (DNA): TGTGCCAGCACGCGCCGCGTGAACACCGGGGAGCTGTTTTTT.

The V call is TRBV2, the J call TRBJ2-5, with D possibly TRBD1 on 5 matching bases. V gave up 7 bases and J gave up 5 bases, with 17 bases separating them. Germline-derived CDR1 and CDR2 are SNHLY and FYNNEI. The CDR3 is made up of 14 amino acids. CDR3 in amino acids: CASKSSQALETQYF. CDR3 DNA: TGTGCCAGCAAAAGCTCACAGGCGCTCGAGACCCAGTACTTC.

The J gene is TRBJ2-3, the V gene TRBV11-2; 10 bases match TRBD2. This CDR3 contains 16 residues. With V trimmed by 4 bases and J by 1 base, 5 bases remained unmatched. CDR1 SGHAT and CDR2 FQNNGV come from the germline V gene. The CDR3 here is CASSSGGTSGTDTQYF. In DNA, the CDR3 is TGTGCCAGCAGCTCCGGGGGGACTAGCGGCACAGATACGCAGTATTTT.